One and the same sample provided the 21 T cell receptor beta chains below, sequenced in a study of shared clonotypes between healthy human individuals (dated by TCRdb to about 2020). Library method: the immunoSEQ multiplex PCR assay. TCRdb carries this immuneACCESS record with in-frame sequences only. Its versions omit some clonotypes, under half of them owing to an unresolved V gene in the studies checked, with the rest unexplained. The sample table lists 2 million to 3 million clones, under 95% of them with a count of one. Around 0.4% of the sample is in the top ten clones. The sequenced sample consisted of naive CD4+ T cells from PBMCs. Read against the paper, the sample's cell subset or site label means: CD45RA+ positively selected. Receptors originate from a man aged 18 to 29 in good health. Some clones in this sample may be carry-over from other donors' samples.

The chain carries TRBV27 and TRBJ2-7; 9 bases fit TRBD1. V gave up 3 bases and J gave up 0 bases; unmatched junction bases: 3. The CDR3 consists of 15 residues. The V gene's germline CDR1 is MNHEY and CDR2 SMNVEV (reference sequence). This chain's CDR3 is CASSFRTGASYEQYF. CDR3 nucleotide sequence: TGTGCCAGCAGTTTTCGGACAGGGGCCTCCTACGAGCAGTACTTC.

The genes are TRBV27 and TRBJ2-3, with D possibly matching TRBD2 (6 bases). V shed 5 bases and J shed 4 bases, with 19 bases lying between them. The CDR3 loop spans 16 amino acids. Germline V gene lookup returns CDR1 MNHEY and CDR2 SMNVEV (reference sequence). The chain's CDR3 is CASSTPTSGIADTQYF. DNA for the CDR3: TGTGCCAGCAGTACCCCGACTAGTGGAATTGCAGATACGCAGTATTTT.

The rearrangement joins TRBV10-3 to TRBJ2-5, with a possible D match to TRBD2 (5 bases). The ends were cut back, 3 bases at V and 9 bases at J, with 17 bases in the middle. In germline, CDR1 is ENHRY, CDR2 SYGVKD. There are 14 residues in the CDR3. The CDR3 nucleotides read TGTGCCATCAGTGATTCGGCTAGCCTTGGGTCCCAGTACTTC. Amino acid sequence: CAISDSASLGSQYF.

The chain carries TRBV4-3 and TRBJ1-1; D is uncertain. Per the germline V gene, CDR1 is LGHNA and CDR2 is YSLEER. CDR3 length: 15 amino acids. V shed 4 bases and J shed 0 bases, with 12 bases lying between them. CDR3 protein: CASSLNGLLNTEAFF. The CDR3 DNA follows: TGCGCCAGCAGCCTGAACGGACTCCTGAACACTGAAGCTTTCTTT.

The chain is built from TRBV2 and TRBJ2-2, with TRBD2 identical over 9 bases. V shed 2 bases, J shed 7 bases, and the junction held 14 bases outside the gene matches. This CDR3 spans 18 amino acids. Per the germline V gene, CDR1 is SNHLY and CDR2 is FYNNEI. The CDR3 loop is CASSESTAGGLGGGELFF. In nucleotides, the CDR3 is TGTGCCAGCAGTGAATCTACTGCGGGAGGGTTGGGGGGCGGGGAGCTGTTTTTT.

The chain employs TRBV21-1 and TRBJ1-5. TRBV21-1 is a documented pseudogene. This CDR3 region has 10 residues. CDR3 nucleotides: TGTGCCAGGGGTGAACAGCCCCAGCATTTT. Protein sequence: CARGEQPQHF.

The chain combines TRBV28 with TRBJ1-5; 8 positions agree with TRBD1. Per the germline V gene, CDR1 is MDHEN and CDR2 is SYDVKM. This CDR3 has 15 residues. V shed 5 bases and J 6 bases; nucleotides not matched to a gene: 9. The DNA of the CDR3 is TGTGCCAGCAGTCGCACGGACAGGGCGCGTCAGCCCCAGCATTTT. It is translated as CASSRTDRARQPQHF.

The rearrangement joins TRBV15 to TRBJ2-5; 7 bases line up with TRBD2. The CDR3 totals 14 residues. Looked up from germline, CDR1 is LNHNV and CDR2 is YYDKDF (reference sequence). The junction had 7 bases not matched to a gene; V was cut back by 9 bases and J by 0 bases. Here the CDR3 DNA reads TGTGCCACAAAGCGGGATACGTACCAAGAGACCCAGTACTTC. It encodes CATKRDTYQETQYF. Full variable domain (rest looked up from reference TRBV15 and TRBJ2-5): DAMVIQNPRYQVTQFGKPVTLSCSQTLNHNVMYWYQQKSSQAPKLLFHYYDKDFNNEADTPDNFQSRRPNTSFCFLDIRSPGLGDTAMYLCATKRDTYQETQYFGPGTRLLVL.

A single count supports this clone. V gene TRBV7-7 combines with J gene TRBJ2-5; tentatively, D is TRBD1 (7 bases). The J call is doubtful: the DNA matches TRBJ2-7 better. The germline V gene has CDR1 SSHAT and CDR2 FNYEAQ (reference sequence). This CDR3 region has 13 residues. The CDR3 is CASSWTGGYEQYF. CDR3 DNA sequence: TGTGCCAGCAGCTGGACAGGAGGGTACGAGCAGTACTTC.

This clone was observed once. This sequence joins TRBV27 and TRBJ1-6, with D tentatively TRBD1 (5 bases). This CDR3 has 12 amino acids. Trimming shortened V by 3 bases and J by 10 bases, and 7 bases separated the two germline ends. Germline loops: CDR1 MNHEY, CDR2 SMNVEV (reference sequence). The CDR3 region is CASSFRDSPLHF. CDR3 bases: TGTGCCAGCAGTTTCCGGGACTCACCCCTCCACTTT.

Comment on this clone: Different DNA sequences within this sample yield the same CDR3. The chain couples TRBV7-2 to TRBJ2-7; D not resolved. From germline, CDR1 is SGHTA and CDR2 FQGNSA. Trimming cost V 1 base and J 1 base, with 2 bases left between them. The CDR3 contains 12 residues. The CDR3 nucleotides read TGTGCCAGCAGCTTAGGATCCTACGAGCAGTACTTC. Translation: CASSLGSYEQYF.

The chain employs TRBV5-4 and TRBJ2-5; no clear D gene. Germline V CDR1 and CDR2: SGHNT, YYREEE (reference sequence). CDR3 length: 13 amino acids. The V and J ends lost 5 bases and 1 base respectively, with 9 bases between them. For the CDR3, the DNA is TGTGCCAGCAGTCCGGTGGGCCAAGAGACCCAGTACTTC. Amino acid sequence: CASSPVGQETQYF.

CDR3 sequence: CASSFGSGRHSPYEQYF. CDR3 nucleotide sequence: TGCGCCAGCAGCTTCGGTAGCGGGAGGCATAGCCCCTACGAGCAGTACTTC. This chain joins TRBV5-1 and TRBJ2-7, with 10 bases lining up with TRBD2. This CDR3 is built from 17 residues. Looked up from germline, CDR1 is SGHRS and CDR2 is YFSETQ. After removal of 2 bases from V and 2 bases from J, the junction contained 10 bases not matched to a gene.

The V gene is TRBV10-3, the J gene TRBJ2-5; either TRBD1 or TRBD2 may supply D (5 bases each). V lost 4 bases, J lost 5 bases, and 11 bases lay in between. Germline CDR1 and CDR2: ENHRY and SYGVKD. This CDR3 comprises 13 residues. DNA of the CDR3: TGTGCCATCAGTGGAGGGGTTACCGAGACCCAGTACTTC. Amino acid sequence: CAISGGVTETQYF.

This clone was observed a single time. V is TRBV28 and J is TRBJ2-3; no clear D. Trimming left V 5 bases short and J 6 bases short, with 9 bases between. Germline assignment: CDR1 MDHEN and CDR2 SYDVKM. This CDR3 comprises 12 residues. The CDR3 DNA is TGTGCCAGCAGTACCTTTCCGGATACGCAGTATTTT. Translating it yields CASSTFPDTQYF.

This clone was observed once. The genes are TRBV4-2 and TRBJ2-1; 10 bases line up with TRBD2. V gave up 2 bases and J gave up 2 bases; unmatched junction bases: 12. CDR3 length: 19 residues. CDR1 is LGHNA, CDR2 YNFKEQ, per germline. The CDR3 loop is CASSQTRASGRSPYNEQFF. In DNA, the CDR3 is TGTGCCAGCAGCCAAACAAGGGCTAGCGGGAGATCCCCCTACAATGAGCAGTTCTTC.

The chain combines TRBV29-1 with TRBJ1-1; a weak D match, TRBD1 (6 bases). Germline V gene data show CDR1 as SQVTM and CDR2 as ANQGSEA. The CDR3 loop spans 16 amino acids. V was clipped by 6 bases and J by 3 bases, with 23 bases between them. The CDR3 here is CSVETGEGRYHTEAFF. In nucleotides, the CDR3 is TGCAGCGTGGAGACAGGTGAAGGACGGTACCACACTGAAGCTTTCTTT.

This chain connects TRBV29-1 to TRBJ2-3; D not certain. Germline-derived CDR1 and CDR2 are SQVTM and ANQGSEA. The CDR3 is 13 amino acids. V lost 2 bases and J 6 bases, leaving 12 bases between the germline ends. CDR3 residues: CSVEPRAVDTQYF. The CDR3 DNA follows: TGCAGCGTTGAACCCCGGGCCGTTGATACGCAGTATTTT.

The V gene is TRBV5-5, the J gene TRBJ1-5, with 8 bases lining up with TRBD1. Germline trimming cut 3 bases from V and 7 bases from J; bases unmatched to any gene: 21. The CDR3 sequence is 19 residues long. CDR1 is SGHKS and CDR2 is YYEKEE in the germline V gene (reference sequence). The CDR3 protein is CASSSKGLIPGQVPQPQHF. CDR3 coding DNA: TGTGCCAGCAGCTCAAAGGGTCTCATTCCGGGACAGGTACCCCAGCCCCAGCATTTT. Drawing the rest from reference TRBV5-5 and TRBJ1-5, the complete variable domain is DAGVTQSPTHLIKTRGQQVTLRCSPISGHKSVSWYQQVLGQGPQFIFQYYEKEERGRGNFPDRFSARQFPNYSSELNVNALLLGDSALYLCASSSKGLIPGQVPQPQHFGDGTRLSIL.

This clone was counted once. The V gene is TRBV14, the J gene TRBJ2-1; 8 nucleotides line up with TRBD1. CDR3 length: 17 amino acids. V lost 6 bases to trimming and J lost 7 bases; unmatched junction nucleotides: 17. CDR1 is SGHDN, CDR2 FVKESK, per germline. The CDR3 nucleotides read TGTGCCAGCAGTCGGATTGCGACAGGGGAGATGAGGAATGAGCAGTTCTTC. As protein: CASSRIATGEMRNEQFF.

This chain joins TRBV30 and TRBJ2-7, with D tentatively TRBD1 (6 bases). V was clipped by 3 bases and J by 5 bases, with 14 bases between them. CDR1 and CDR2 from the germline V gene are GTSNPN and SVGIG (reference sequence). The CDR3 loop spans 13 amino acids. This chain's CDR3 is CAWRPSTGNEQYF. CDR3 bases: TGTGCCTGGAGGCCCAGCACAGGGAACGAGCAGTACTTC.